Listed below are T cell receptor beta chains from one sample, sequenced in a study of cytotoxic CD8 clonotypes in ibrutinib-treated CLL. Some clones are missing from TCRdb's copy, which holds only in-frame ones; the method was immunoSEQ multiplex PCR. The sample shows about 72,000 clones, about 84% of them seen only once. The sample consisted of PBMCs, taken at disease progression, from a patient treated with ibrutinib. The source is a human donor with chronic lymphocytic leukemia. Both conserved end residues are part of each CDR3. The order of the fields is CDR3 protein, CDR3 DNA, V gene, J gene, D gene, clone size. The D gene is left open where the match is weak. The size of a clone is reported for some rows only, either as once, few or many, or as a class for expanded clones.

CDR3: CASSWDGARQQYF
DNA: TGTGCCAGCAGTTGGGACGGTGCTCGGCAACAGTACTTC
V: TRBV28
J: TRBJ2-7
D: NA
size: NA

CDR3: CASSFLGARDSEQFF
DNA: TGTGCCAGCAGCTTTTTGGGGGCAAGGGATAGTGAGCAGTTCTTC
V: TRBV7-6
J: TRBJ2-1
D: NA
size: NA

CDR3: CAISTTTGQGYGYTF
DNA: TGTGCCATCAGTACCACGACAGGGCAGGGGTATGGCTACACCTTC
V: TRBV10-3
J: TRBJ1-2
D: TRBD1
size: NA

CDR3: CASFRDRSHNEQFF
DNA: TGTGCCAGCTTTAGGGACAGGTCCCACAATGAGCAGTTCTTC
V: TRBV27
J: TRBJ2-1
D: TRBD1
size: NA

CDR3: CASSQDRDRVGGYTF
DNA: TGTGCCAGCAGCCAAGATCGGGACAGGGTGGGAGGCTACACCTTC
V: TRBV4-2
J: TRBJ1-2
D: TRBD1
size: NA

CDR3: CASSESIAASGQFF
DNA: TGCGCCAGCAGTGAGTCCATAGCGGCATCGGGGCAGTTCTTC
V: TRBV10-2
J: TRBJ2-1
D: NA
size: NA

CDR3: CASSQTKGAYNEQFF
DNA: TGCGCCAGCAGCCAAACGAAGGGGGCCTACAATGAGCAGTTCTTC
V: TRBV5-1
J: TRBJ2-1
D: NA
size: NA

CDR3: CASSIGGNTEAFF
DNA: TGTGCCAGTAGTATCGGGGGAAACACTGAAGCTTTCTTT
V: TRBV19
J: TRBJ1-1
D: NA
size: once

CDR3: CASSLTGATNEKLFF
DNA: TGCGCCAGCAGCTTAACAGGAGCAACTAATGAAAAACTGTTTTTT
V: TRBV5-1
J: TRBJ1-4
D: NA
size: NA

CDR3: CASSWDRRANEKLFF
DNA: TGTGCCAGCTCATGGGACAGACGGGCTAATGAAAAACTGTTTTTT
V: TRBV18
J: TRBJ1-4
D: TRBD1
size: NA

CDR3: CASSLGTEKLFF
DNA: TGTGCCAGCAGCTTAGGAACGGAAAAACTGTTTTTT
V: TRBV7-9
J: TRBJ1-4
D: NA
size: once

CDR3: CATSRRTGVISPLHF
DNA: TGTGCCACCAGCAGAAGGACAGGGGTAATTTCACCCCTCCACTTT
V: TRBV15
J: TRBJ1-6
D: TRBD1
size: few

CDR3: CATSVGLSYEQYF
DNA: TGTGCCACCTCCGTTGGATTGTCCTACGAGCAGTACTTC
V: TRBV5-4
J: TRBJ2-7
D: NA
size: NA

CDR3: CASSLGDRDSYEQYF
DNA: TGCGCCAGCAGCTTGGGGGACAGGGACTCCTACGAGCAGTACTTC
V: TRBV5-1
J: TRBJ2-7
D: TRBD1
size: NA

CDR3: CASSLEARVYEQYF
DNA: TGTGCCAGCAGCTTGGAGGCTAGAGTCTACGAGCAGTACTTC
V: TRBV5-4
J: TRBJ2-7
D: NA
size: NA

CDR3: CASSFKSLRTANTGELFF
DNA: TGTGCCAGCAGCTTTAAGTCCCTCCGGACGGCGAACACCGGGGAGCTGTTTTTT
V: TRBV7-9
J: TRBJ2-2
D: NA
size: NA

CDR3: CASSIQATNEKLFF
DNA: TGTGCCAGCAGCATACAGGCAACTAATGAAAAACTGTTTTTT
V: TRBV5-4
J: TRBJ1-4
D: NA
size: NA